This T cell receptor beta chain was identified during a study of T cells after yellow fever vaccination. MiXCR, applied by TCRdb to the 5' RACE reads, yields one record per CDR3 protein. Here the sample spans some 63,000 distinct CDR3 sequences, about 7.8% being singletons. Study findings and constraints: Researchers report a weaker secondary response that nonetheless peaked faster, day 5 versus 15. Of the clonotypes, a small share occurred in both CD4 and CD8 compartments.

The CDR3 consists of 14 residues. V was pared by 3 bases and J by 10 bases, with 8 bases of the junction left unmatched. CDR1 is SGHVS and CDR2 is FNYEAQ in the germline V gene. Concerning this clonotype itself: The antigen is not known.

This chain uses TRBV7-6 with TRBJ2-1, with TRBD2 matching 8 bases. The specimen comprised CD8+ T cells sorted from PBMCs, sampled 15 days after the yellow fever booster vaccination. The receptor's source is a man aged 25-40 years who received the YFV17D yellow fever vaccine. DNA for the CDR3: TGTGCCAGCAGCTTCCAGCGGGGGCCGGGCGAGCAGTTCTTC. Its translation is CASSFQRGPGEQFF.